This TCR beta chain was retrieved from a study of shared clonotypes between healthy human individuals (TCRdb year 2020). For context, the study as a whole: Three men and two women, aged 18 to 49 years, made up the cohort. Per donor, three plates each were used for CD4 naive and CD4 memory, two for CD8 naive, and one for CD8 memory. To estimate repertoire size and how much clonotype sharing occurs between individuals, the study deeply sequenced the blood TCR repertoires of 5 or 6 healthy adults. Different laboratories and diverse techniques were used to prepare libraries and sequence TCR repertoires, to increase sequencing depth and limit assay-specific biases. Each donor's leukapheresis produced roughly between roughly 0.9 and 9 billion PBMCs.

TCR CDR3 regions were amplified from genomic DNA by multiplex PCR using the deep immunoSEQ assay. Extracted genomic DNA from each cell subset was distributed evenly across all wells of several immunoSEQ 96-well plates, and each plate was treated as a replicate. For sorted subsets, each replicate PCR was loaded with 200 to 250 ng genomic DNA, equivalent to approximately 33,000 T cell genomes. Purified libraries were quantified with a Qubit 3.0 fluorometer, sized on a Bioanalyzer 2100, and re-quantified with the KAPA Library Quantification kit. Each immunoSEQ 96-well plate was sequenced on its own single-read 150-cycle Illumina NextSeq 550 flow cell. In the authors' own workflow: The immunoSEQ output contained only junctional sequences without quality scores, so filtering could not match that applied to full-length reads. Sequences were annotated with PyIR, a Python wrapper for IgBLAST v1.9, using IMGT germline references to assign V/J genes and CDR3. Reads were filtered out if the reads had weak V/J assignments (E-value above 1e-6), no CDR3, stop codons, out-of-frame junctions, or ambiguous translated residues. V3J clonotypes were defined as sequences sharing the same inferred V gene, J gene, and CDR3 amino acid sequence. The percentage overlap between two repertoires was calculated by dividing the number of shared unique clonotypes by the size of the smaller repertoire. RTK rarefaction, the Chao1 estimator, and Recon v2.1 estimates of unobserved clonotypes were used to assess repertoire richness. OLGA was used to compute generation probabilities for all TCRbeta clonotypes that the gDNA method yielded from a few donors. TCRdb holds this immuneACCESS table with in-frame rearrangements only. Some clones are missing; in checked studies, unresolved V genes explain under half, and the rest has no known cause. The D gene and trimming were derived from the DNA, and the V and J assignments and clone size from that table. In this sample the table shows roughly 2.4 million clones, almost 96% of which occur a single time. The ten largest clonotypes hold roughly 0.13% of the sample.

Healthy HIV-negative adults with no recently reported acute infections or vaccinations were included as donors. Only Caucasian adults living in Nashville, Tennessee, USA were represented among the donors. CD4+ T cells were enriched by magnetic negative selection; naive cells were then positively selected on CD45RA, and the negative fraction formed the memory subset. Blood was obtained by leukapheresis, after which PBMCs were separated by Ficoll-Histopaque density gradient centrifugation and cryopreserved in liquid nitrogen vapor phase. Analytical flow cytometry was used to check the purity and quantity of every magnetically sorted T cell population. Each sorted fraction had its genomic DNA isolated and then quantified by UV absorbance on a Nanodrop 2000c. The germline V end is reduced by 10 bases and the J end by 7 bases; junction bases left unmatched: 7. From cysteine to phenylalanine, the CDR3 is 14 amino acids long. Only CDR3 DNA remains: 42 bases, in frame from the first base. CDR1 and CDR2, looked up from the germline V gene, are ENHRY and SYGVKD.

Study-level results and caveats: Clonotypes shared by all four sorted-subset donors showed higher generation probabilities than non-shared clonotypes. Only blood was sampled, and tissue TCR repertoires likely differ from those in blood. Naive subsets generally had larger estimated clonotype richness than memory subsets. Across a handful of donors, roughly 5.4% of naive CD4, 3% to 4% of naive CD8, approximately 2.5% of memory CD4, and under 0.45% of memory CD8 clonotypes were shared. Based on pairwise subsampling, the degree of clonotype sharing among donors was expected to be affected by sequencing depth. The genetic and exposure-history diversity represented was limited by the small number of donors. Incomplete sequencing was indicated by rarefaction of sorted-subset datasets, despite the large sequencing depth.

Concerning this clone itself: Its cognate antigen has yet to be identified. No base quality information exists; no much larger clone differs at one position.

Sequenced sample: naive CD4+ T cells sorted from blood. Reading the label with the study, this specimen's cell subset or site is: CD45RA+ positively selected. The chain joins TRBV10-3 to TRBJ1-4; 12 junctional bases match TRBD1. The receptor was isolated from a man between 18 and 35 years old in good health. The CDR3 loop reads CATGQGAVGEKLFF. The nucleotides read TGTGCCACGGGACAGGGGGCCGTGGGTGAAAAACTGTTTTTT.